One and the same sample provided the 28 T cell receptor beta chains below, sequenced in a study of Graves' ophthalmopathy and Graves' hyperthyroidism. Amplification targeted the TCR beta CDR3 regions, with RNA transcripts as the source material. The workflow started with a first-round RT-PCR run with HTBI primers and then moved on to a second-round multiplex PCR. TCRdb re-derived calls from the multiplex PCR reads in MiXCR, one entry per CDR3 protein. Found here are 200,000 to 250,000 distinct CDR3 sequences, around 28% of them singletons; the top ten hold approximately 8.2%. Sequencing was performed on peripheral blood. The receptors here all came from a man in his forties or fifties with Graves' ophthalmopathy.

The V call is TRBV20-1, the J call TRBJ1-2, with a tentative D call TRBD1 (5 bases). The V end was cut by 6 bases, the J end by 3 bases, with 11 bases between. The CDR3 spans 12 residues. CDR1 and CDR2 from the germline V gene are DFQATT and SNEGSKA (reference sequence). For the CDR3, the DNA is TGCAGTGCCCCTGACAGTTACTATGGCTACACCTTC. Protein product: CSAPDSYYGYTF.

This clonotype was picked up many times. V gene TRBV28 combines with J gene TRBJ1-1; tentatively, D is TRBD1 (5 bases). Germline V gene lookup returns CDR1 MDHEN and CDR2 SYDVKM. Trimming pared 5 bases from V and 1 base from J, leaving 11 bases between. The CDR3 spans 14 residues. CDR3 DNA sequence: TGTGCCAGCAGTCTGACAGCCAGGAACACTGAAGCTTTCTTT. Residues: CASSLTARNTEAFF.

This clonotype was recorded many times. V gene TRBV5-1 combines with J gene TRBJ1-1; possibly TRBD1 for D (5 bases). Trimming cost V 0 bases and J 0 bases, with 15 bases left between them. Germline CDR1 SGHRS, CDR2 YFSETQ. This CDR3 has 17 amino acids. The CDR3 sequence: CASSLAVTDYLNTEAFF. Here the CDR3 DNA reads TGCGCCAGCAGCTTGGCGGTGACAGACTACTTGAACACTGAAGCTTTCTTT.

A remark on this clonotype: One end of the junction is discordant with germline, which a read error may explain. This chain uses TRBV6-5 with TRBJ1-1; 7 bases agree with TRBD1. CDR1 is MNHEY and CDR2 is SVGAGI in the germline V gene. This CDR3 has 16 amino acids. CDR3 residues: CASSYRYRGMKTEAFF. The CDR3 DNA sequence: TGTGCCAGCAGTTATAGGTACAGGGGAATGAAGACTGAAGCTTTCTTT.

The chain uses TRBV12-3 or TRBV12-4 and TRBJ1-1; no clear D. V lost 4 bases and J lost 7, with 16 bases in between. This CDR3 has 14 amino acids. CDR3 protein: CASSYGPGKDEAFF. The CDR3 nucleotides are TGTGCCAGCAGTTACGGGCCGGGAAAGGATGAAGCTTTCTTT.

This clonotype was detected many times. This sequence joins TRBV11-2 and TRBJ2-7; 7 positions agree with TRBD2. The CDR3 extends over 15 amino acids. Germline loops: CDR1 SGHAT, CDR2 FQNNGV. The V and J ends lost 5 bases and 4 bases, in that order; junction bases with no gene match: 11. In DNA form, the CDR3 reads TGTGCCAGCAGCGGTCAAGGGCGGGAGAGTTACGAGCAGTACTTC. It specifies CASSGQGRESYEQYF.

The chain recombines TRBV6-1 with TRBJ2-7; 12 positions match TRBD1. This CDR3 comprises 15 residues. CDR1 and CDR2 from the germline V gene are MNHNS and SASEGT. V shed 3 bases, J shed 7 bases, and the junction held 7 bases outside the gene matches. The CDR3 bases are TGTGCCAGCAGTGATCCGGGACAGGGGGCGCGGGAGCAGTACTTC. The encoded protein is CASSDPGQGAREQYF.

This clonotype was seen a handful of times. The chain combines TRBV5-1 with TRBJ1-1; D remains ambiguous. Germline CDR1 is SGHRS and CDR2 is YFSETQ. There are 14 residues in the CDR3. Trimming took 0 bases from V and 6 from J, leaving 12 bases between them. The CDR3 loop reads CASSLGPIIAEAFF. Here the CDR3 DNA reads TGCGCCAGCAGCTTGGGGCCGATAATTGCTGAAGCTTTCTTT.

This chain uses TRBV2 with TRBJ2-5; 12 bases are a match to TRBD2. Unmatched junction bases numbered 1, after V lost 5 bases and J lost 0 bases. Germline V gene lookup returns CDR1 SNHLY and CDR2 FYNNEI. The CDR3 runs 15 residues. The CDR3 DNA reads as TGTGCCAGCAGTAGACTAGCGGGGGACCAAGAGACCCAGTACTTC. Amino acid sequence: CASSRLAGDQETQYF.

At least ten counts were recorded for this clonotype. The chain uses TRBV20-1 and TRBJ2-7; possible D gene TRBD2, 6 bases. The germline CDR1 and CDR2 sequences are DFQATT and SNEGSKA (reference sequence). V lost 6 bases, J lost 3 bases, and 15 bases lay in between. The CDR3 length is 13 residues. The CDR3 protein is CSAWDFGSYEQYF. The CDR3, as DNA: TGCAGTGCGTGGGACTTCGGAAGCTACGAGCAGTACTTC.

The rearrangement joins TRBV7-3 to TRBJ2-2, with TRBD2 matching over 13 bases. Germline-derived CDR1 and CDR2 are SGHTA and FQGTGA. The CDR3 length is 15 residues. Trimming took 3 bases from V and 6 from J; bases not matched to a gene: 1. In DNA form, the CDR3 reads TGTGCCAGCAGCTTTGGACTAGCGGGGGCCGGGGAGCTGTTTTTT. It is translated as CASSFGLAGAGELFF.

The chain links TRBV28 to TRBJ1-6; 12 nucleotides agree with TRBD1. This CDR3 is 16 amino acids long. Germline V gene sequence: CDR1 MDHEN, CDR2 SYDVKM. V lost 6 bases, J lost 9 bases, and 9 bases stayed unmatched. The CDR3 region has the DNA TGTGCCAGCAGCCCCGCGGGACAGGGGGCAAGTTCACCCCTCCACTTT. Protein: CASSPAGQGASSPLHF.

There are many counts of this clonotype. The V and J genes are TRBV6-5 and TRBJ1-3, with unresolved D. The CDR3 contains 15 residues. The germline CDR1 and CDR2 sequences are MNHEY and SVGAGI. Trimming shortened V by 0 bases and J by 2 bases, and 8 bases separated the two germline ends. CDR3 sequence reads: CASSYSSGPGNTIYF. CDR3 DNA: TGTGCCAGCAGTTACTCATCAGGCCCTGGAAACACCATATATTTT.

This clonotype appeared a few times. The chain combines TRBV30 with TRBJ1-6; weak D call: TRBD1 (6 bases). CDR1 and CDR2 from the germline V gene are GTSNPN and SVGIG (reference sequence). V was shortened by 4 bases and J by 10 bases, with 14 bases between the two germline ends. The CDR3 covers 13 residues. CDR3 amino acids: CAWTAGEGSPLHF. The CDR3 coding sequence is TGTGCCTGGACAGCAGGGGAAGGATCACCCCTCCACTTT. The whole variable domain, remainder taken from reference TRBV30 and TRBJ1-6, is SQTIHQWPATLVQPVGSPLSLECTVEGTSNPNLYWYRQAAGRGLQLLFYSVGIGQISSEVPQNLSASRPQDRQFILSSKKLLLSDSGFYLCAWTAGEGSPLHFGNGTRLTVT.

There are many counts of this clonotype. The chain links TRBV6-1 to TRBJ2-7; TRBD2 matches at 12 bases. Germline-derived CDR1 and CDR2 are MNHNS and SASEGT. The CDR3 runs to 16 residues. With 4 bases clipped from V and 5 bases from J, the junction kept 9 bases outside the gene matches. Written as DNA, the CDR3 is TGTGCCAGCAGTGGCAGACTAGCGGGAGCCATAAACGAGCAGTACTTC. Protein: CASSGRLAGAINEQYF.

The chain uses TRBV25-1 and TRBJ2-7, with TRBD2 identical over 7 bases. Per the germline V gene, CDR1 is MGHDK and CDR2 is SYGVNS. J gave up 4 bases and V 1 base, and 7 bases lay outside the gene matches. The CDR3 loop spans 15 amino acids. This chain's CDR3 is CASSEFGGSAYEQYF. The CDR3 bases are TGTGCCAGCAGTGAATTCGGCGGGAGTGCGTACGAGCAGTACTTC.

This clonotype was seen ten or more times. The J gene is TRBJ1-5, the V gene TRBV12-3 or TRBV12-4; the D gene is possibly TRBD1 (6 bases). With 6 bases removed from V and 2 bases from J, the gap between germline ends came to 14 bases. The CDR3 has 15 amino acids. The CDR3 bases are TGTGCCAGCAGAGTAACAGGGATTGGCAATCAGCCCCAGCATTTT. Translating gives CASRVTGIGNQPQHF.

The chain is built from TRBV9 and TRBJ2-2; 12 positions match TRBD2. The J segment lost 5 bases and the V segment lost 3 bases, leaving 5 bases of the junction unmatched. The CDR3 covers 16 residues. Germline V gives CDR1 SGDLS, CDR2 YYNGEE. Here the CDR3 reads CASSATSGSATGELFF. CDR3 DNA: TGTGCCAGCAGCGCGACTAGCGGGAGTGCAACCGGGGAGCTGTTTTTT.

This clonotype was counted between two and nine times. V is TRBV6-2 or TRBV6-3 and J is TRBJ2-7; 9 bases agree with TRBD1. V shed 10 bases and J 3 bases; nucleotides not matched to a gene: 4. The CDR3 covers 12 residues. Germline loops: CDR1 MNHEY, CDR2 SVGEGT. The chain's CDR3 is CATRDRDYEQYF. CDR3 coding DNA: TGTGCCACCCGGGACAGGGACTACGAGCAGTACTTC.

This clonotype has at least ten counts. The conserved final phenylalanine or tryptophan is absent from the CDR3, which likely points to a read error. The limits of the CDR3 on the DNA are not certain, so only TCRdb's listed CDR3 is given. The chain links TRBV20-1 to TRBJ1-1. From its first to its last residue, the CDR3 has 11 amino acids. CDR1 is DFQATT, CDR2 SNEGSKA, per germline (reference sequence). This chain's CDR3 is CSATTPGTCGE.

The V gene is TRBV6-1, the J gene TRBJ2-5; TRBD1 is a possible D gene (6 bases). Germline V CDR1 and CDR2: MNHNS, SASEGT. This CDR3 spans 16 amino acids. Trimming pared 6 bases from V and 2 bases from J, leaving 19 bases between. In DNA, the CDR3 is TGTGCCAGCAGACCCCCCGTAGGGGGACCGCAAGAGACCCAGTACTTC. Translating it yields CASRPPVGGPQETQYF.

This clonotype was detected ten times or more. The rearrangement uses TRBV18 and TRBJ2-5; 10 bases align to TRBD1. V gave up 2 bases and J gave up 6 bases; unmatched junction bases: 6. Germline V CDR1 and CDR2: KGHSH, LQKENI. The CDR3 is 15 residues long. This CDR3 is CASSPRQGASQTQYF. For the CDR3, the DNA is TGTGCCAGCTCACCAAGACAGGGGGCGTCACAGACCCAGTACTTC. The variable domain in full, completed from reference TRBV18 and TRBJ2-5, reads NAGVMQNPRHLVRRRGQEARLRCSPMKGHSHVYWYRQLPEEGLKFMVYLQKENIIDESGMPKERFSAEFPKEGPSILRIQQVVRGDSAAYFCASSPRQGASQTQYFGPGTRLLVL.

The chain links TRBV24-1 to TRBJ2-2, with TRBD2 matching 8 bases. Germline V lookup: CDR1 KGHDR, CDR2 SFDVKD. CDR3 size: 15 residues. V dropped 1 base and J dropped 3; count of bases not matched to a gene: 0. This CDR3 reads CATSDFGRDTGELFF. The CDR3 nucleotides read TGTGCCACCAGTGATTTCGGGAGGGACACCGGGGAGCTGTTTTTT.

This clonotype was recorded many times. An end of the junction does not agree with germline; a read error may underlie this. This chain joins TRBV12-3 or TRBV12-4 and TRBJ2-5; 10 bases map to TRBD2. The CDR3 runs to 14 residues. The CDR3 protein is CASSLAGVSKTQYF. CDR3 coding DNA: TGTGCCAGCAGTCTAGCGGGAGTTTCCAAGACCCAGTACTTC.

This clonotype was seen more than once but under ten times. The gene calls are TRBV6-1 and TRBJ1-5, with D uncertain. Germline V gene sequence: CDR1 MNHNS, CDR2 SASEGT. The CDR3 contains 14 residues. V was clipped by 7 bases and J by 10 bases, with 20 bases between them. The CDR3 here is CASTPSSAYNPQHF. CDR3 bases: TGTGCCAGCACCCCCTCATCGGCGTATAATCCCCAGCATTTT.

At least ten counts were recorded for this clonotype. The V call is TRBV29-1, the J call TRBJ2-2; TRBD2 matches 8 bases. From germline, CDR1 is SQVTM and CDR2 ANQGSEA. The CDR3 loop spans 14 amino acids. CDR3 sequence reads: CSVQAGVNTGELFF. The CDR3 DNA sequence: TGCAGTGTGCAAGCGGGAGTGAACACCGGGGAGCTGTTTTTT.

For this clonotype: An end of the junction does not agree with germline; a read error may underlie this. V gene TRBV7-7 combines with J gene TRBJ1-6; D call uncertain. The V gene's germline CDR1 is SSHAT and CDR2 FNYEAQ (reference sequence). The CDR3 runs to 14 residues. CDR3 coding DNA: TGTGCTAGCAGCTTGGGCCTGGAGGTATCACCCCTCCACTTT. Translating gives CASSLGLEVSPLHF.

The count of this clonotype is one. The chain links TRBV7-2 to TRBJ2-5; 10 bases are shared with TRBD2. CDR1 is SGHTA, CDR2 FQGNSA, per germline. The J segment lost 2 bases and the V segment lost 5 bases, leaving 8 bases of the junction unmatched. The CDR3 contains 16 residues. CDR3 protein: CASSPLSGRLQETQYF. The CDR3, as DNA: TGTGCCAGCAGCCCTCTTAGCGGGAGGCTACAAGAGACCCAGTACTTC.